These 28 T cell receptor beta chains came from one sample sequenced in a study of blood T cell repertoires in COVID-19. Assay used: immunoSEQ multiplex PCR; TCRdb lists only in-frame clones, some missing. This table has approximately 300,000 clones, roughly 90% appearing once. The sample consisted of PBMCs or T cells enriched from blood (not recorded which). Receptors originate from a woman aged 18-29 years with acute COVID-19.

The rearrangement joins TRBV5-1 to TRBJ2-1, with D perhaps matching TRBD2 (6 bases). The ends were cut back, 3 bases at V and 6 bases at J, with 22 bases in the middle. This CDR3 region has 17 residues. Germline CDR1 is SGHRS and CDR2 is YFSETQ. The CDR3 region is CASSSGWTNGSLNEQFF. CDR3 coding DNA: TGCGCCAGCAGCTCGGGATGGACTAACGGGAGCCTCAATGAGCAGTTCTTC.

DNA for the CDR3: TGTGCCAGCACTGGAGGGGTTAACTATGGCTACACCTTC. Amino acid sequence: CASTGGVNYGYTF. V usage is TRBV2 and J usage is TRBJ1-2, with a possible D match to TRBD1 (5 bases). The CDR3 totals 13 residues. V was shortened by 7 bases and J by 1 base, with 10 bases between the two germline ends. Germline V gives CDR1 SNHLY, CDR2 FYNNEI.

The J gene is TRBJ1-2, the V gene TRBV2; D is uncertain. The V gene's germline CDR1 is SNHLY and CDR2 FYNNEI. The ends were cut back, 4 bases at V and 5 bases at J, with 11 bases in the middle. The CDR3 extends over 13 amino acids. The CDR3 DNA reads as TGTGCCAGCAGTGCCTTCATGAGGTATGGCTACACCTTC. Protein sequence: CASSAFMRYGYTF.

This chain connects TRBV19 to TRBJ1-1, with D unresolved. CDR1 and CDR2 (germline): LNHDA, SQIVND (reference sequence). V was cut by 3 bases and J by 3 bases, with 11 bases left in between. This CDR3 has 14 amino acids. The CDR3 spells CASSIAHRDTEAFF. In DNA form, the CDR3 reads TGTGCCAGTAGTATCGCCCACCGGGACACTGAAGCTTTCTTT.

V gene TRBV19 combines with J gene TRBJ2-7, with 11 positions matching TRBD1. Unmatched junction bases numbered 9, after V lost 2 bases and J lost 6 bases. The CDR3 contains 16 residues. CDR1 LNHDA and CDR2 SQIVND come from the germline V gene (reference sequence). The CDR3 DNA is TGTGCCAGTAGTATAAGTGGGACAGGGGGGTCAGGCGAGCAGTACTTC. Translation gives CASSISGTGGSGEQYF.

The chain combines TRBV6-5 with TRBJ2-2; TRBD1 is a possible D gene (5 bases). Germline V gene lookup returns CDR1 MNHEY and CDR2 SVGAGI. The CDR3 is 15 residues long. Trimming stripped 2 bases from V and 2 bases from J, with 9 bases between. The CDR3 spells CASSYVQGNTGELFF. The CDR3 DNA follows: TGTGCCAGCAGTTACGTCCAGGGAAACACCGGGGAGCTGTTTTTT.

This clone showed up just a few times. The chain combines TRBV18 with TRBJ1-5; D is uncertain. The CDR3 length is 13 residues. Looked up from germline, CDR1 is KGHSH and CDR2 is LQKENI. V lost 2 bases and J lost 3, with 5 bases in between. CDR3 residues: CASSPELNQPQHF. CDR3 DNA sequence: TGTGCCAGCTCACCAGAACTCAATCAGCCCCAGCATTTT.

The chain employs TRBV24-1 and TRBJ2-2; 9 positions match TRBD1. The CDR3 contains 16 residues. The germline gives CDR1 KGHDR, CDR2 SFDVKD. V lost 4 bases to trimming and J lost 7 bases; unmatched junction nucleotides: 9. In nucleotides, the CDR3 is TGTGCCACCAGTGACCCTAGGACAGGGGTGGTCGGGGAGCTGTTTTTT. This codes for CATSDPRTGVVGELFF.

J is TRBJ2-7 and V is TRBV28, with TRBD2 matching over 10 bases. The CDR3 covers 12 residues. The germline V gene has CDR1 MDHEN and CDR2 SYDVKM. Unmatched junction bases numbered 3, after V lost 8 bases and J lost 5 bases. In DNA, the CDR3 is TGTGCCAGCCAGCGGGAGGGGGACGAGCAGTACTTC. Translated: CASQREGDEQYF.

This chain links TRBV29-1 with TRBJ1-5; TRBD1 matches at 8 bases. This CDR3 spans 14 amino acids. The junction had 2 bases not matched to a gene; V was cut back by 4 bases and J by 0 bases. Germline CDR1 reads SQVTM; CDR2 reads ANQGSEA. For the CDR3, the DNA is TGCAGCGTTGGGACAGGGTATAGCAATCAGCCCCAGCATTTT. Protein sequence: CSVGTGYSNQPQHF.

CDR3 sequence: CSVRPQGGSYNEQFF. CDR3 nucleotide sequence: TGCAGCGTCCGACCCCAGGGGGGCTCCTACAATGAGCAGTTCTTC. This chain joins TRBV29-1 and TRBJ2-1; the D gene is possibly TRBD1 (7 bases). The germline V gene has CDR1 SQVTM and CDR2 ANQGSEA. Deletions cut 6 bases from V and 0 bases from J, with 15 bases between. This CDR3 region has 15 residues.

CDR3 loop: CASSPGQGHWSSYEQYF. DNA for the CDR3: TGTGCCAGCAGTCCGGGACAGGGGCATTGGAGCTCCTACGAGCAGTACTTC. V and J are TRBV6-6 and TRBJ2-7; 10 nucleotides match TRBD1. From germline, CDR1 is MNHNY and CDR2 SVGAGI (reference sequence). This CDR3 has 17 amino acids. V lost 5 bases to trimming and J lost 0 bases; unmatched junction nucleotides: 10.

The chain employs TRBV14 and TRBJ1-1, with unresolved D. The CDR3 runs 15 residues. Trimming cost V 0 bases and J 1 base, with 9 bases left between them. The germline V gene encodes CDR1 SGHDN and CDR2 FVKESK. CDR3 residues: CASSQDRFPNTEAFF. CDR3 coding DNA: TGTGCCAGCAGCCAAGACAGGTTTCCGAACACTGAAGCTTTCTTT.

The chain employs TRBV13 and TRBJ2-7, with TRBD2 matching 12 bases. Germline V gene data show CDR1 as PRHDT and CDR2 as FYEKMQ (reference sequence). CDR3 length: 13 residues. Germline trimming cut 10 bases from V and 6 bases from J; bases unmatched to any gene: 7. CDR3 sequence reads: CATGLAGTSEQYF. In nucleotides, the CDR3 is TGTGCCACCGGACTAGCGGGAACTAGCGAGCAGTACTTC.

The J gene is TRBJ2-7, the V gene TRBV29-1, with D uncertain. Germline CDR1 and CDR2: SQVTM and ANQGSEA. V lost 2 bases and J lost 0, with 8 bases in between. The CDR3 is 13 amino acids. The CDR3 DNA sequence: TGCAGCGTTGAATTCCGAGACTCCTACGAGCAGTACTTC. Its translation: CSVEFRDSYEQYF.

The rearrangement uses TRBV3-1 (or the pseudogene TRBV3-2) and TRBJ1-5, with 8 nucleotides matching TRBD1. The germline V gene encodes CDR1 LGHDT and CDR2 YNNKEL (reference sequence). The CDR3 totals 15 residues. The trim removed 3 bases at V and 2 bases at J, leaving 3 bases unmatched. DNA for the CDR3: TGTGCCAGCAGCCATTGGGGACAGGGCAATCAGCCCCAGCATTTT. Its protein product is CASSHWGQGNQPQHF.

This clone was seen only a few times. The J gene is TRBJ1-1, the V gene TRBV5-1; 8 bases map to TRBD1. Unmatched junction bases numbered 7, after V lost 4 bases and J lost 5 bases. This CDR3 has 14 residues. CDR1 SGHRS and CDR2 YFSETQ come from the germline V gene. As DNA, the CDR3 is TGCGCCAGCAGCGACGGACAGGGAGGGACTGAAGCTTTCTTT. Amino acid sequence: CASSDGQGGTEAFF.

The CDR3 region is CASSLVSSGNTIYF. CDR3 in DNA: TGTGCCAGCAGCTTAGTGAGCTCTGGAAACACCATATATTTT. The chain links TRBV7-6 to TRBJ1-3; D is unclear. This CDR3 comprises 14 residues. The V end was cut by 1 base, the J end by 0 bases, with 4 bases between. Germline values: CDR1 SGHVS, CDR2 FNYEAQ.

V is TRBV28 and J is TRBJ2-1; 7 bases agree with TRBD2. Per germline, CDR1 MDHEN and CDR2 SYDVKM. Trimming took 10 bases from V and 7 from J; bases not matched to a gene: 25. There are 18 residues in the CDR3. CDR3 sequence reads: CANTDFPRGRESLNEQFF. In DNA, the CDR3 is TGTGCCAACACAGATTTCCCTAGAGGGCGGGAGAGCTTGAATGAGCAGTTCTTC.

This chain joins TRBV11-1 and TRBJ2-5, with a weak D call TRBD2 (6 bases). Germline V gene data show CDR1 as SGHAT and CDR2 as FQDESV (reference sequence). The CDR3 extends over 16 amino acids. Trimming left V 2 bases short and J 3 bases short, with 16 bases between. CDR3 loop: CASSLFGPGVEETQYF. The CDR3 nucleotides are TGTGCCAGCAGCTTATTCGGTCCGGGAGTGGAAGAGACCCAGTACTTC.

This chain joins TRBV14 and TRBJ2-7; the D is unclear. CDR1 and CDR2 from the germline V gene are SGHDN and FVKESK. Trimming stripped 1 base from V and 2 bases from J, with 6 bases between. The CDR3 is 13 amino acids. The chain's CDR3 is CASSQGPAYEQYF. The CDR3 coding sequence is TGTGCCAGCAGCCAAGGTCCAGCCTACGAGCAGTACTTC.

CDR3 amino acids: CASSPDINYGYTF. CDR3 nucleotides: TGTGCCAGCAGCCCCGACATTAACTATGGCTACACCTTC. The rearrangement links TRBV7-9 to TRBJ1-2; D ambiguous. V shed 5 bases and J shed 1 base, with 8 bases lying between them. CDR1 and CDR2 from the germline V gene are SEHNR and FQNEAQ (reference sequence). The CDR3 has 13 amino acids.

The V and J genes are TRBV7-2 and TRBJ1-2; 9 nucleotides match TRBD1. Germline values: CDR1 SGHTA, CDR2 FQGNSA. CDR3 size: 15 residues. V lost 5 bases to trimming and J lost 5 bases; unmatched junction nucleotides: 9. The CDR3 spells CASSPGGQGFYGYTF. The CDR3 coding sequence is TGTGCCAGCAGCCCCGGGGGACAGGGTTTTTATGGCTACACCTTC.

The genes are TRBV11-3 and TRBJ2-7; TRBD2 matches 9 bases. From germline, CDR1 is SGHNT and CDR2 YENEEA. CDR3 length: 14 amino acids. V shed 5 bases and J 4 bases; nucleotides not matched to a gene: 6. CDR3 nucleotides: TGTGCCAGCAGCCGTAGCGGGAGAGATTACGAGCAGTACTTC. It yields the protein CASSRSGRDYEQYF.

This clone came up a few times. The chain recombines TRBV2 with TRBJ1-1; D gene uncertain. The CDR3 loop spans 15 amino acids. CDR1 and CDR2 (germline): SNHLY, FYNNEI. Trimming pared 2 bases from V and 1 base from J, leaving 11 bases between. Written as DNA, the CDR3 is TGTGCCAGCAGTGAAATAGTGGTAGCGAACACTGAAGCTTTCTTT. Its protein is CASSEIVVANTEAFF. Looking up the rest from reference TRBV2 and TRBJ1-1 gives the full variable domain: EPEVTQTPSHQVTQMGQEVILRCVPISNHLYFYWYRQILGQKVEFLVSFYNNEISEKSEIFDDQFSVERPDGSNFTLKIRSTKLEDSAMYFCASSEIVVANTEAFFGQGTRLTVV.

The genes are TRBV6-1 and TRBJ2-1; TRBD2 aligns across 8 bases. Germline loops: CDR1 MNHNS, CDR2 SASEGT. V was clipped by 3 bases and J by 9 bases; unmatched bases: 13. There are 16 residues in the CDR3. The CDR3 region has the DNA TGTGCCAGCAGTGATATACCGGGACTAGTTGTTGTTGAGCAGTTCTTC. Amino acid sequence: CASSDIPGLVVVEQFF.

The chain uses TRBV5-1 and TRBJ2-1; 10 nucleotides line up with TRBD2. Germline trimming cut 4 bases from V and 4 bases from J; bases unmatched to any gene: 2. CDR1 is SGHRS, CDR2 YFSETQ, per germline. This CDR3 region has 14 residues. Written as DNA, the CDR3 is TGCGCCAGCAGCGGACTAGCGGTATACAATGAGCAGTTCTTC. Its translation: CASSGLAVYNEQFF.

The chain has TRBV10-3 and TRBJ1-2, with D unclear. Germline CDR1 reads ENHRY; CDR2 reads SYGVKD. V was shortened by 6 bases and J by 8 bases, with 25 bases between the two germline ends. CDR3 length: 16 amino acids. The CDR3 protein is CAISPREVPSTEGYTF. For the CDR3, the DNA is TGTGCCATCAGCCCCCGTGAGGTCCCCTCGACGGAAGGCTACACCTTC.